A single sample gave rise to the 15 T cell receptor beta chains below, sequenced in a study of OX40 agonist ivuxolimab in advanced cancers. The protocol used for the library was the immunoSEQ multiplex PCR assay. TCRdb retrieved this table from immuneACCESS and kept in-frame rearrangements only. Not all clones are present; in checked studies, unresolved V genes account for under half, and no reason is known for the remainder. The sample table contains around 67,000 clones; only one count was recorded for approximately 90% of them. The ten largest make up less than 2.5% of the sample. This sample comprised CD4+ or CD8+ T cells sorted from blood, obtained in a trial of the OX40 agonist ivuxolimab. These TCRs come from an adult with an advanced solid tumor such as melanoma, head and neck, liver or kidney cancer.

This sequence joins TRBV7-9 and TRBJ1-2; D is ambiguous. Between the trimmed V and J ends, which lost 3 bases and 2 bases, there was a span of 13 bases. Germline V gives CDR1 SEHNR, CDR2 FQNEAQ (reference sequence). The CDR3 spans 15 residues. CDR3 sequence reads: CASSLLSTENYGYTF. The CDR3, as DNA: TGTGCCAGCAGCTTGCTCTCGACGGAAAACTATGGCTACACCTTC. Full variable domain (rest looked up from reference TRBV7-9 and TRBJ1-2): DTGVSQNPRHKITKRGQNVTFRCDPISEHNRLYWYRQTLGQGPEFLTYFQNEAQLEKSRLLSDRFSAERPKGSFSTLEIQRTEQGDSAMYLCASSLLSTENYGYTFGSGTRLTVV.

The V and J genes are TRBV5-1 and TRBJ2-1, with TRBD1 matching 7 bases. The germline V gene encodes CDR1 SGHRS and CDR2 YFSETQ. This CDR3 is 15 amino acids long. With V trimmed by 3 bases and J by 6 bases, 9 bases remained unmatched. This CDR3 is CASSSRDRSGNEQFF. The CDR3 nucleotides read TGCGCCAGCAGCTCCCGGGACAGATCGGGCAATGAGCAGTTCTTC.

The chain uses TRBV19 and TRBJ2-5; no clear D. Looked up from germline, CDR1 is LNHDA and CDR2 is SQIVND (reference sequence). The CDR3 extends over 14 amino acids. Trimming shortened V by 4 bases and J by 1 base, and 10 bases separated the two germline ends. This CDR3 is CASSRSTFQETQYF. The CDR3 coding sequence is TGTGCCAGTAGTAGGTCTACGTTCCAAGAGACCCAGTACTTC.

The chain has TRBV10-3 and TRBJ2-7, with a weak D call TRBD1 (5 bases). CDR1 is ENHRY and CDR2 is SYGVKD in the germline V gene. V was cut by 3 bases and J by 6 bases, with 12 bases left in between. The CDR3 has 13 residues. CDR3 residues: CAISDDSLTEQYF. The DNA for the CDR3 is TGTGCCATCAGTGACGACAGCTTAACCGAGCAGTACTTC.

This rearrangement joins TRBV30 to TRBJ1-2; no reliable D call. CDR3 size: 13 residues. CDR1 is GTSNPN and CDR2 is SVGIG in the germline V gene (reference sequence). Between the trimmed V and J ends, which lost 0 bases and 7 bases, there was a span of 12 bases. Written as DNA, the CDR3 is TGTGCCTGGAGTGTATGGCTAGAGACTGGCTACACCTTC. It translates to CAWSVWLETGYTF.

The J gene is TRBJ1-3, the V gene TRBV6-1; TRBD1 matches at 9 bases. The CDR3 runs 15 residues. V was clipped by 6 bases and J by 3 bases; unmatched bases: 6. Germline loops: CDR1 MNHNS, CDR2 SASEGT. The DNA of the CDR3 is TGTGCCAGCAGGCCGGGACAGGGAGGTGGAAACACCATATATTTT. It yields the protein CASRPGQGGGNTIYF.

The chain has TRBV5-4 and TRBJ2-1; tentative D call: TRBD2 (6 bases). The germline gives CDR1 SGHNT, CDR2 YYREEE (reference sequence). There are 18 residues in the CDR3. The V gene lost 0 bases and the J gene lost 0 bases, with 16 bases spanning the gap. The CDR3 protein is CASSLGLAGIRSYNEQFF. DNA of the CDR3: TGTGCCAGCAGCTTGGGGTTGGCGGGGATACGCTCCTACAATGAGCAGTTCTTC.

The gene calls are TRBV5-6 and TRBJ1-4; 9 nucleotides match TRBD1. The CDR3 is 15 amino acids. Trimming at V came to 2 bases and at J to 7 bases, leaving 6 bases not matched to a gene. Germline V gives CDR1 SGHDT, CDR2 YYEEEE. CDR3 sequence: CASSFGTGWAEKLFF. CDR3 DNA: TGTGCCAGCAGCTTCGGGACAGGGTGGGCTGAAAAACTGTTTTTT.

The chain has TRBV6-5 and TRBJ1-2; no clear D. Germline CDR1 and CDR2: MNHEY and SVGAGI. V lost 0 bases and J 4 bases, leaving 9 bases between the germline ends. The CDR3 is made up of 14 amino acids. The CDR3 DNA is TGTGCCAGCAGTTACTCCGGACCAGGCTATGGCTACACCTTC. Residues: CASSYSGPGYGYTF.

The V call is TRBV5-4, the J call TRBJ2-1; D possibly corresponds to TRBD1 (6 bases). From germline, CDR1 is SGHNT and CDR2 YYREEE (reference sequence). This CDR3 spans 14 amino acids. V was clipped by 3 bases and J by 4 bases, with 11 bases between them. The CDR3 loop reads CASSSRTVYNEQFF. In DNA form, the CDR3 reads TGTGCCAGCAGCTCCCGGACAGTTTACAATGAGCAGTTCTTC.

This chain connects TRBV4-1 to TRBJ2-2; D ambiguous. Trimming took off 3 bases at V and 0 bases at J, with 11 bases between the two ends. This CDR3 has 16 amino acids. Germline CDR1 MGHRA, CDR2 YSYEKL. The chain's CDR3 is CASSHAEGANTGELFF. In DNA form, the CDR3 reads TGCGCCAGCAGCCATGCCGAAGGCGCGAACACCGGGGAGCTGTTTTTT.

This clone was observed once. The chain uses TRBV6-6 and TRBJ1-1; D is uncertain. The CDR3 has 14 residues. Trimming left V 4 bases short and J 4 bases short, with 13 bases between. The germline CDR1 and CDR2 sequences are MNHNY and SVGAGI (reference sequence). CDR3 DNA: TGTGCCAGCAGTTCCGCGGGCTTGGGCACTGAAGCTTTCTTT. Protein product: CASSSAGLGTEAFF.

J is TRBJ2-5 and V is TRBV5-1, with 10 bases identical to TRBD1. V shed 4 bases and J 2 bases; nucleotides not matched to a gene: 14. This CDR3 has 18 residues. Looked up from germline, CDR1 is SGHRS and CDR2 is YFSETQ. The CDR3 loop is CASSPRTGGRGWQETQYF. CDR3 nucleotides: TGCGCCAGCAGCCCAAGGACAGGGGGGAGAGGTTGGCAAGAGACCCAGTACTTC.

The chain's CDR3 is CASSMGQGLAEAFF. CDR3 nucleotides: TGTGCCAGTAGTATGGGACAGGGGCTCGCCGAAGCTTTCTTT. V usage is TRBV19 and J usage is TRBJ1-1; 10 nucleotides agree with TRBD1. The V gene's germline CDR1 is LNHDA and CDR2 SQIVND (reference sequence). The V gene end was trimmed by 3 bases and the J gene end by 8 bases; junction bases not matched to a gene: 6. The CDR3 contains 14 residues.

CDR3 sequence: CASKVRDQPQHF. CDR3 in DNA: TGTGCCAGCAAGGTGAGGGATCAGCCCCAGCATTTT. The chain links TRBV6-5 to TRBJ1-5, with D uncertain. The CDR3 length is 12 residues. The germline gives CDR1 MNHEY, CDR2 SVGAGI. V lost 7 bases and J lost 5, with 9 bases in between.